Below are 27 T cell receptor beta chains sequenced from a single sample in a study of blood T cells in healthy people across ages (dated by TCRdb to between 2014 and 2016). To prepare the library, 5' RACE was applied. The sequencing machine was an Illumina HiSeq 2500. A second PCR of about 6 to 12 cycles was run with a J-beta primer mix and a sample-barcoded 5' primer. TCRdb reprocessing: public reads trimmed at Q25 with fastp, clones called with MiXCR, in-frame beta chains kept. Records with the same CDR3 protein are collapsed into one entry carrying the most frequent genes and DNA. Present in this sample are roughly 500,000 distinct CDR3 sequences, about 26% of which were seen just once. Around a sixth of the sample belongs to the ten largest clones. Sequences were obtained from blood. These receptors originate from a woman between 70 and 85 years old in good health.

This chain joins TRBV10-3 and TRBJ2-5; the D gene is possibly TRBD1 (6 bases). Trimming took off 11 bases at V and 0 bases at J, with 16 bases between the two ends. The CDR3 is 14 residues long. CDR1 is ENHRY, CDR2 SYGVKD, per germline. DNA for the CDR3: TGTGCCGTCGGTTTTTCAGGGGACCAAGAGACCCAGTACTTC. It encodes CAVGFSGDQETQYF.

The chain employs TRBV12-3 or TRBV12-4 and TRBJ2-4; 7 nucleotides match TRBD2. Losses at the gene ends were 5 bases for V and 1 base for J; bases not matched to a gene: 17. This CDR3 is built from 19 residues. CDR3 residues: CASSLSRMGGKWAKNIQYF. CDR3 nucleotide sequence: TGTGCCAGCAGTCTTTCCCGAATGGGGGGGAAATGGGCCAAAAACATTCAGTACTTC.

The chain recombines TRBV29-1 with TRBJ2-1; 7 bases agree with TRBD2. With 7 bases clipped from V and 9 bases from J, the junction kept 15 bases outside the gene matches. CDR3 length: 14 amino acids. Germline CDR1 SQVTM, CDR2 ANQGSEA. The CDR3 loop is CSAGDYGASGEQFF. The CDR3 nucleotides are TGCAGCGCCGGGGACTATGGGGCGAGCGGTGAGCAGTTCTTC.

The rearrangement uses TRBV29-1 and TRBJ2-7; 7 bases align to TRBD1. The V segment lost 7 bases and the J segment 2 bases; nucleotides outside the gene matches: 5. CDR1 SQVTM and CDR2 ANQGSEA come from the germline V gene. CDR3 length equals 12 residues. This CDR3 reads CSGGTEAYEQYF. In DNA, the CDR3 is TGCAGCGGGGGGACAGAAGCCTACGAGCAGTACTTC.

This sequence joins TRBV5-1 and TRBJ2-1; 10 bases fit TRBD1. The CDR3 extends over 14 amino acids. Germline CDR1 SGHRS, CDR2 YFSETQ. V shed 7 bases and J 5 bases; nucleotides not matched to a gene: 6. CDR3 coding DNA: TGCGCCAGCTTATGGACAGGGGGGGACAATGAGCAGTTCTTC. Its protein product is CASLWTGGDNEQFF.

This clonotype has only a few counts. This chain joins TRBV5-1 and TRBJ1-4, with D unclear. V was shortened by 1 base and J by 8 bases, with 15 bases between the two germline ends. Germline CDR1 SGHRS, CDR2 YFSETQ. The CDR3 extends over 15 amino acids. The CDR3 sequence: CASSLKGGLGEKLFF. For the CDR3, the DNA is TGCGCCAGCAGCTTGAAGGGCGGGCTCGGCGAAAAACTGTTTTTT.

This chain connects TRBV10-3 to TRBJ1-4; D is perhaps TRBD1 (5 bases). The V gene's germline CDR1 is ENHRY and CDR2 SYGVKD. The CDR3 covers 14 residues. V lost 5 bases to trimming and J lost 11 bases, with 18 bases between them. CDR3 nucleotides: TGTGCCATCAGTATCCCCAGGGATAATCGTAAACTGTTTTTT. Translating it yields CAISIPRDNRKLFF.

There are a few counts of this clonotype. The chain links TRBV6-6 to TRBJ2-5; possible D gene TRBD2, 5 bases. The CDR3 length is 12 residues. V was shortened by 8 bases and J by 5 bases, with 12 bases between the two germline ends. The germline V gene encodes CDR1 MNHNY and CDR2 SVGAGI (reference sequence). The CDR3 protein is CASDTRGETQYF. In nucleotides, the CDR3 is TGTGCCAGCGATACGAGAGGGGAGACCCAGTACTTC.

This clonotype has only a few counts. The rearrangement joins TRBV7-2 to TRBJ1-2, with 9 bases lining up with TRBD1. Germline CDR1 is SGHTA and CDR2 is FQGNSA. The CDR3 has 14 amino acids. The V gene end was trimmed by 1 base and the J gene end by 13 bases; junction bases not matched to a gene: 10. CDR3 nucleotide sequence: TGTGCCAGCAGCTTAGGAGGGACAGGGTTCCATGGCACCTTC. This encodes CASSLGGTGFHGTF.

The chain couples TRBV29-1 to TRBJ1-1; TRBD1 matches 7 bases. The junction had 6 bases not matched to a gene; V was cut back by 7 bases and J by 4 bases. This CDR3 has 12 amino acids. The germline CDR1 and CDR2 sequences are SQVTM and ANQGSEA. Here the CDR3 reads CSALTGSTEAFF. CDR3 in DNA: TGCAGCGCCTTGACAGGGAGCACTGAAGCTTTCTTT. Full variable domain (missing parts from reference TRBV29-1 and TRBJ1-1): SAVISQKPSRDICQRGTSLTIQCQVDSQVTMMFWYRQQPGQSLTLIATANQGSEATYESGFVIDKFPISRPNLTFSTLTVSNMSPEDSSIYLCSALTGSTEAFFGQGTRLTVV.

The V and J genes are TRBV4-2 and TRBJ1-4; D remains ambiguous. This CDR3 is 16 amino acids long. The ends were cut back, 1 base at V and 0 bases at J, with 9 bases in the middle. Germline V lookup: CDR1 LGHNA, CDR2 YNFKEQ. CDR3 nucleotide sequence: TGTGCCAGCAGCCAAGGGGCCGCTCCAACTAATGAAAAACTGTTTTTT. It translates to CASSQGAAPTNEKLFF.

In its sample, this clonotype was seen a few times. The V gene is TRBV12-3 or TRBV12-4, the J gene TRBJ1-4; D is ambiguous. The CDR3 spans 12 residues. Trimming stripped 5 bases from V and 13 bases from J, with 14 bases between. In nucleotides, the CDR3 is TGTGCCAGCAGTCCCACTCGTTTGGGACTGTTTTTT. Encoded protein: CASSPTRLGLFF.

This clonotype was recorded at least ten times. The rearrangement uses TRBV10-3 and TRBJ2-5; TRBD2 aligns across 9 bases. The ends lost 4 bases at V and 4 bases at J; junction bases unmatched: 4. This CDR3 has 14 residues. CDR1 and CDR2 from the germline V gene are ENHRY and SYGVKD. This CDR3 reads CAISVSGGGETQYF. The CDR3 coding sequence is TGTGCCATCAGTGTTAGCGGGGGAGGAGAGACCCAGTACTTC.

This clonotype has just a few counts. The genes are TRBV27 and TRBJ2-5; perhaps TRBD1 as D (6 bases). V was cut by 6 bases and J by 5 bases, with 16 bases left in between. This CDR3 spans 14 amino acids. The germline gives CDR1 MNHEY, CDR2 SMNVEV (reference sequence). As DNA, the CDR3 is TGTGCCAGCAGCCCACTAACAGGGAGCGAGACCCAGTACTTC. Protein product: CASSPLTGSETQYF.

This clonotype appeared a few times. The J gene is TRBJ2-3, the V gene TRBV5-1; TRBD1 is a possible D gene (5 bases). V gave up 8 bases and J gave up 3 bases, with 22 bases separating them. The CDR3 is 16 amino acids. Germline assignment: CDR1 SGHRS and CDR2 YFSETQ. The DNA of the CDR3 is TGCGCCAGTAGCACCCCGCAGGGAAGACAAACAGATACGCAGTATTTT. Translated: CASSTPQGRQTDTQYF.

This chain uses TRBV29-1 with TRBJ1-4; 7 bases agree with TRBD1. The CDR3 covers 13 residues. Germline trimming cut 6 bases from V and 4 bases from J; bases unmatched to any gene: 5. Germline assignment: CDR1 SQVTM and CDR2 ANQGSEA. CDR3 bases: TGCAGCGTGGAGGACAGGTATAATGAAAAACTGTTTTTT. Protein: CSVEDRYNEKLFF.

The CDR3 here is CASRPLGQGREKLFF. The CDR3 region has the DNA TGTGCCAGCAGACCCTTAGGACAGGGCCGCGAAAAACTGTTTTTT. The V call is TRBV27, the J call TRBJ1-4; 8 nucleotides match TRBD1. There are 15 residues in the CDR3. V trimming: 6 bases; J trimming: 8 bases; junction bases outside the gene matches: 11. Germline loops: CDR1 MNHEY, CDR2 SMNVEV (reference sequence).

This clonotype was observed a few times. J is TRBJ2-1 and V is TRBV7-2; the D is unclear. Germline V gene lookup returns CDR1 SGHTA and CDR2 FQGNSA. V was pared by 5 bases and J by 4 bases, with 18 bases between. The CDR3 has 16 residues. CDR3 nucleotide sequence: TGTGCCAGCAGCCCTCCGGGCGCAGGAGTATACAATGAGCAGTTCTTC. It codes for CASSPPGAGVYNEQFF.

This clonotype turned up a few times. The CDR3 nucleotides are TGCAGTGCTCCCGGACAGGGTCCGTCCGGCTACACCTTC. Encoded protein: CSAPGQGPSGYTF. The chain has TRBV20-1 and TRBJ1-2; 8 bases align to TRBD1. V lost 5 bases, J lost 8 bases, and 10 bases stayed unmatched. The CDR3 loop spans 13 amino acids. CDR1 and CDR2 (germline): DFQATT, SNEGSKA (reference sequence).

This clonotype came up a few times. CDR3 DNA: TGCGCCAGCAGCTTGGGGGGCAGGTTGAAGACCCAGTACTTC. Protein sequence: CASSLGGRLKTQYF. The chain couples TRBV5-1 to TRBJ2-5; D is perhaps TRBD1 (5 bases). The germline V gene has CDR1 SGHRS and CDR2 YFSETQ. Trimming removed 0 bases from V and 6 bases from J, with 12 bases in between. The CDR3 runs 14 residues.

V and J are TRBV20-1 and TRBJ1-3; D gene unclear. The CDR3 length is 13 residues. Per the germline V gene, CDR1 is DFQATT and CDR2 is SNEGSKA (reference sequence). The V gene lost 1 base and the J gene lost 4 bases, with 8 bases spanning the gap. CDR3 sequence reads: CSARGAGGNTIYF. CDR3 nucleotides: TGCAGTGCTAGAGGAGCGGGAGGAAACACCATATATTTT.

This chain uses TRBV7-8 with TRBJ2-3; D remains unclear. Germline V gene data show CDR1 as SGHVS and CDR2 as FQNEAQ. V dropped 3 bases and J dropped 2 bases, with 9 bases sitting between them. The CDR3 totals 14 residues. CDR3 coding DNA: TGTGCCAGCAGCTTCCGGTCGACCACAGATACGCAGTATTTT. It yields the protein CASSFRSTTDTQYF.

This clonotype was observed a few times. The chain is built from TRBV12-3 or TRBV12-4 and TRBJ2-7, with TRBD1 as a possible D gene (6 bases). Trimming cost V 3 bases and J 7 bases, with 22 bases left between them. The CDR3 sequence is 16 residues long. This chain's CDR3 is CASSFEGIGVRGEQYF. The CDR3 DNA reads as TGTGCCAGCAGTTTTGAGGGGATAGGGGTGAGGGGGGAGCAGTACTTC.

The chain employs TRBV30 and TRBJ1-2, with unresolved D. Trimming removed 4 bases at V and 2 bases at J, with 11 bases between. There are 13 residues in the CDR3. Germline CDR1 GTSNPN, CDR2 SVGIG (reference sequence). The CDR3 coding sequence is TGTGCCTGGACTTTGGGCGGGAACTATGGCTACACCTTC. This translates into CAWTLGGNYGYTF.

The genes are TRBV30 and TRBJ1-1; D gene uncertain. The CDR3 covers 10 residues. V was cut by 8 bases and J by 7 bases, with 11 bases left in between. CDR1 and CDR2 (germline): GTSNPN, SVGIG (reference sequence). The CDR3 reads CAQEVLEAFF. The CDR3, as DNA: TGTGCCCAGGAGGTCCTTGAAGCTTTCTTT. Full variable domain (outside the CDR3, taken from reference TRBV30 and TRBJ1-1): SQTIHQWPATLVQPVGSPLSLECTVEGTSNPNLYWYRQAAGRGLQLLFYSVGIGQISSEVPQNLSASRPQDRQFILSSKKLLLSDSGFYLCAQEVLEAFFGQGTRLTVV.

V gene TRBV29-1 combines with J gene TRBJ2-1; 11 bases align to TRBD2. The last part of the DNA fits TRBJ2-5 better; the J call may be wrong. The germline V gene has CDR1 SQVTM and CDR2 ANQGSEA. The CDR3 length is 16 residues. The CDR3 loop reads CSVEDPRLAGQETQYF. The CDR3 bases are TGCAGCGTTGAAGACCCGAGACTAGCGGGGCAAGAGACCCAGTACTTC.

This sequence joins TRBV3-1 and TRBJ1-4; maybe TRBD1 (6 bases). This CDR3 contains 15 residues. Deletions cut 4 bases from V and 4 bases from J, with 13 bases between. The V gene's germline CDR1 is LGHDT and CDR2 YNNKEL (reference sequence). The chain's CDR3 is CASSPGTWDNEKLFF. As DNA, the CDR3 is TGTGCCAGCAGCCCGGGGACATGGGATAATGAAAAACTGTTTTTT.